This passage covers 23 T cell receptor beta chains from one sample sequenced in a study of T-cell reconstitution after alpha-beta-depleted transplantation in children. TCRbeta library construction was performed incorporating unique molecular identifiers. TCRdb analysed the PCR reads with MiXCR anew, one entry per CDR3 protein. The sample shows fewer than 550,000 distinct CDR3 sequences, about an eighth of them seen only once. This specimen consisted of PBMCs, mostly from graft donor cells, obtained 180 days after TCRalphabeta/CD19-depleted stem cell transplant. The receptors derive from a female patient aged 2-15 years who had a stem cell transplant for aplastic anemia, so the T cells may come from the graft donor.

This clonotype was observed many times. This chain links TRBV29-1 with TRBJ2-3; D is perhaps TRBD1 or TRBD2 (6 bases each). Deletions cut 3 bases from V and 2 bases from J, with 15 bases between. The V gene's germline CDR1 is SQVTM and CDR2 ANQGSEA. The CDR3 is 15 residues long. DNA of the CDR3: TGCAGCGTTGAGGGGGGCAGGAGCTACACAGATACGCAGTATTTT. Translating gives CSVEGGRSYTDTQYF.

This rearrangement joins TRBV6-2 or TRBV6-3 to TRBJ1-4; possibly TRBD1 for D (5 bases). CDR1 and CDR2 from the germline V gene are MNHEY and SVGEGT. This CDR3 region has 13 residues. Deletions cut 2 bases from V and 10 bases from J, with 11 bases between. DNA of the CDR3: TGTGCCAGCAGTTACCAGGCGGGGGTAAAACTGTTTTTT. It translates to CASSYQAGVKLFF.

On this clonotype: A read error may account for a junction end that differs from germline. The gene calls are TRBV20-1 and TRBJ2-1; 11 bases fit TRBD2. Looked up from germline, CDR1 is DFQATT and CDR2 is SNEGSKA (reference sequence). This CDR3 is built from 17 residues. CDR3: CCARVHSGRASYNEQFF. CDR3 bases: TGCTGTGCTAGAGTTCATAGCGGGAGGGCCTCCTACAATGAGCAGTTCTTC.

A few counts support this clonotype. CDR3 nucleotide sequence: TGTGCCAGCAGCTCCTGGACAGCCGCTAAAAATGAGCAGTTCTTC. Its protein is CASSSWTAAKNEQFF. The chain employs TRBV7-2 and TRBJ2-1; tentative D call: TRBD1 (6 bases). Trimming took 4 bases from V and 7 from J, leaving 17 bases between them. Looked up from germline, CDR1 is SGHTA and CDR2 is FQGNSA. This CDR3 is 15 amino acids long.

This sequence joins TRBV24-1 and TRBJ2-7; 7 nucleotides line up with TRBD1. CDR1 and CDR2 from the germline V gene are KGHDR and SFDVKD. V lost 5 bases, J lost 0 bases, and 0 bases stayed unmatched. The CDR3 loop spans 13 amino acids. CDR3 region: CATSGDSSYEQYF. CDR3 nucleotides: TGTGCCACCAGTGGGGACAGCTCCTACGAGCAGTACTTC.

The chain carries TRBV5-1 and TRBJ2-5, with TRBD1 as a possible D gene (6 bases). The CDR3 has 15 residues. V lost 4 bases to trimming and J lost 5 bases, with 18 bases between them. Per the germline V gene, CDR1 is SGHRS and CDR2 is YFSETQ. The CDR3 nucleotides read TGCGCCAGCAGCGGAGGCACAGGGTCCATGGAGACCCAGTACTTC. The encoded protein is CASSGGTGSMETQYF.

This clonotype was seen only a few times. This rearrangement joins TRBV6-4 to TRBJ1-2, with D perhaps TRBD1 (6 bases). CDR1 MRHNA and CDR2 SNTAGT come from the germline V gene. Trimming shortened V by 3 bases and J by 7 bases, and 12 bases separated the two germline ends. This CDR3 is built from 13 residues. The CDR3 is CASSESAGAGYTF. In nucleotides, the CDR3 is TGTGCCAGCAGTGAGTCGGCAGGGGCTGGCTACACCTTC.

This chain links TRBV4-1 with TRBJ2-7; 7 bases agree with TRBD2. This CDR3 has 13 amino acids. Germline CDR1 MGHRA, CDR2 YSYEKL. J lost 4 bases, V lost 1 base, and 1 base had no gene match. CDR3 nucleotides: TGCGCCAGCAGCCAAGCGCGGGGGTACGAGCAGTACTTC. Protein: CASSQARGYEQYF.

This sequence joins TRBV25-1 and TRBJ2-1; D may be TRBD2 (5 bases). The CDR3 length is 13 residues. Trimming removed 6 bases from V and 3 bases from J, with 9 bases in between. CDR1 is MGHDK, CDR2 SYGVNS, per germline. CDR3 nucleotides: TGTGCCAGCAGGGCACGGGGCTACAATGAGCAGTTCTTC. It specifies CASRARGYNEQFF.

At least ten counts were recorded for this clonotype. V is TRBV12-3 or TRBV12-4 and J is TRBJ2-1, with TRBD1 matching 12 bases. Unmatched junction bases numbered 10, after V lost 6 bases and J lost 7 bases. The CDR3 runs 16 residues. DNA of the CDR3: TGTGCCAGCAGCCGCACTCCGGGACAGGGGGCAAATGAGCAGTTCTTC. Translated: CASSRTPGQGANEQFF.

V is TRBV20-1 and J is TRBJ1-1; the D gene is possibly TRBD1 (5 bases). The germline CDR1 and CDR2 sequences are DFQATT and SNEGSKA (reference sequence). Trimming left V 7 bases short and J 2 bases short, with 11 bases between. The CDR3 length is 12 residues. The CDR3 here is CSVLDSNTEAFF. CDR3 bases: TGCAGTGTTCTCGACAGTAACACTGAAGCTTTCTTT.

A few counts support this clonotype. The chain joins TRBV7-9 to TRBJ2-3; TRBD1 or TRBD2 may be the D gene (6 bases each). The CDR3 has 17 residues. CDR1 and CDR2 (germline): SEHNR, FQNEAQ (reference sequence). Trimming removed 3 bases at V and 1 base at J, with 17 bases between. In DNA, the CDR3 is TGTGCCAGCAGCTTCGACCCGGGGGCGCTCGGCACAGATACGCAGTATTTT. This gives the protein CASSFDPGALGTDTQYF.

This clonotype appeared a few times. The rearrangement links TRBV20-1 to TRBJ2-3; 8 bases agree with TRBD1. The ends lost 5 bases at V and 5 bases at J; junction bases unmatched: 9. CDR1 DFQATT and CDR2 SNEGSKA come from the germline V gene (reference sequence). The CDR3 has 14 residues. The CDR3 is CSAGPTGGVDTQYF. For the CDR3, the DNA is TGCAGTGCTGGTCCTACAGGGGGAGTAGATACGCAGTATTTT.

The chain joins TRBV28 to TRBJ2-3; tentative D call: TRBD2 (9 bases). Germline V gene lookup returns CDR1 MDHEN and CDR2 SYDVKM. The ends were cut back, 9 bases at V and 2 bases at J, with 21 bases in the middle. This CDR3 is 16 amino acids long. In DNA, the CDR3 is TGTGCCAGTCAGGGGGCTAGCGGGGCTCCCACAGATACGCAGTATTTT. It codes for CASQGASGAPTDTQYF.

This rearrangement joins TRBV20-1 to TRBJ2-7; weak D call: TRBD2 (6 bases). The CDR3 consists of 13 residues. CDR1 is DFQATT, CDR2 SNEGSKA, per germline (reference sequence). V was cut by 4 bases and J by 0 bases, with 10 bases left in between. The CDR3 DNA reads as TGCAGTGCTACCAGCGGGTTCTCCTACGAGCAGTACTTC. Translation: CSATSGFSYEQYF.

The V gene is TRBV6-2 or TRBV6-3, the J gene TRBJ2-7; 9 nucleotides align to TRBD2. The CDR3 is 15 amino acids. V dropped 6 bases and J dropped 5; count of bases not matched to a gene: 11. The germline CDR1 and CDR2 sequences are MNHEY and SVGEGT. Here the CDR3 reads CASRQLGLAINEQYF. CDR3 sequence (DNA): TGTGCCAGCAGACAACTGGGACTAGCTATCAACGAGCAGTACTTC.

The chain recombines TRBV5-1 with TRBJ2-7; 11 bases match TRBD2. The CDR3 is 17 residues long. The germline CDR1 and CDR2 sequences are SGHRS and YFSETQ. The V segment lost 2 bases and the J segment 6 bases; nucleotides outside the gene matches: 13. The CDR3, as DNA: TGCGCCAGCAGCTTCCACCCTTGGTCTAGCGGGAGGCTCGAGCAGTACTTC. It translates to CASSFHPWSSGRLEQYF. The full variable domain, its missing parts supplied by reference TRBV5-1 and TRBJ2-7, is KAGVTQTPRYLIKTRGQQVTLSCSPISGHRSVSWYQQTPGQGLQFLFEYFSETQRNKGNFPGRFSGRQFSNSRSEMNVSTLELGDSALYLCASSFHPWSSGRLEQYFGPGTRLTVT.

This clonotype was seen only a few times. This chain joins TRBV7-2 and TRBJ2-1; 9 bases are a match to TRBD1. The trim removed 3 bases at V and 1 base at J, leaving 7 bases unmatched. Germline loops: CDR1 SGHTA, CDR2 FQGNSA. The CDR3 loop spans 17 amino acids. The CDR3 region has the DNA TGTGCCAGCAGCTTCGACCCCGGGACAGGGTCCTACAATGAGCAGTTCTTC. Translation: CASSFDPGTGSYNEQFF.

This clonotype appeared a few times. This rearrangement joins TRBV5-1 to TRBJ1-1; 7 positions agree with TRBD1. There are 14 residues in the CDR3. Germline trimming cut 5 bases from V and 5 bases from J; bases unmatched to any gene: 9. The germline CDR1 and CDR2 sequences are SGHRS and YFSETQ. CDR3 sequence reads: CASSPRQGGTEAFF. The CDR3 region has the DNA TGCGCCAGCAGTCCGAGACAGGGTGGAACTGAAGCTTTCTTT.

The V call is TRBV7-2, the J call TRBJ1-5, with unresolved D. The CDR3 runs 15 residues. Germline V gives CDR1 SGHTA, CDR2 FQGNSA. Deletions cut 2 bases from V and 6 bases from J, with 14 bases between. The CDR3 region is CASSLLPDPGQPQHF. As DNA, the CDR3 is TGTGCCAGCAGCTTACTACCCGACCCCGGTCAGCCCCAGCATTTT. The full variable domain, rest sourced from reference TRBV7-2 and TRBJ1-5, is GAGVSQSPSNKVTEKGKDVELRCDPISGHTALYWYRQSLGQGLEFLIYFQGNSAPDKSGLPSDRFSAERTGGSVSTLTIQRTQQEDSAVYLCASSLLPDPGQPQHFGDGTRLSIL.

This clonotype occurred a few times. The chain joins TRBV15 to TRBJ1-2; 11 bases are a match to TRBD1. This CDR3 contains 17 residues. Germline V gene sequence: CDR1 LNHNV, CDR2 YYDKDF (reference sequence). The ends lost 5 bases at V and 4 bases at J; junction bases unmatched: 12. The CDR3: CATSPPFGTGGSYGYTF. Here the CDR3 DNA reads TGTGCCACCAGCCCGCCATTTGGGACAGGGGGATCCTATGGCTACACCTTC.

This clonotype was counted a few times. This sequence joins TRBV7-2 and TRBJ1-1; TRBD1 agrees at 9 bases. The J segment lost 1 base and the V segment lost 5 bases, leaving 5 bases of the junction unmatched. This CDR3 is built from 15 residues. Looked up from germline, CDR1 is SGHTA and CDR2 is FQGNSA. The CDR3, as DNA: TGTGCCAGCAGCACACAGGGGGCAGCGAACACTGAAGCTTTCTTT. It yields the protein CASSTQGAANTEAFF.

This clonotype has more than one count but fewer than ten. V usage is TRBV6-5 and J usage is TRBJ1-1; D may be TRBD1 (6 bases). Deletions cut 6 bases from V and 10 bases from J, with 15 bases between. The CDR3 sequence is 12 residues long. CDR1 MNHEY and CDR2 SVGAGI come from the germline V gene. CDR3 nucleotide sequence: TGTGCCAGCAGCCCGACAGGTCTACGAGCTTTCTTT. Translation gives CASSPTGLRAFF.